What follows are 26 T cell receptor beta chains derived from one specimen sequenced in a study of persistence of HIV-infected CD4 T cells. Cells were stimulated with overlapping HIV-1 Gag 15-mer peptides. CD40L/CD69 double-negative CD45RO-high memory CD4+ T cells were collected. Their cognate antigens are unknown. The libraries were made with immunoSEQ version 4 in survey mode. The method was immunoSEQ multiplex PCR; TCRdb's version includes in-frame clones alone and lacks a portion of them. The sample carries some 37,000 clones, 80% to 85% recorded once. The sequencing here drew on cultured CD4+ T cells from PBMCs, taken from a patient who received antiretroviral therapy. The source is an adult with HIV. The donor label of this sample is uncertain.

V is TRBV20-1 and J is TRBJ1-2; D is unclear. The ends were cut back, 6 bases at V and 7 bases at J, with 9 bases in the middle. Germline V lookup: CDR1 DFQATT, CDR2 SNEGSKA (reference sequence). The CDR3 is 10 residues long. The CDR3 here is CSAFVRGYTF. The CDR3 region has the DNA TGCAGTGCCTTCGTACGTGGCTACACCTTC.

This clone was detected a few times. This sequence joins TRBV6-5 and TRBJ2-5, with D perhaps TRBD1 (6 bases). Looked up from germline, CDR1 is MNHEY and CDR2 is SVGAGI. The CDR3 totals 13 residues. Trimming cost V 7 bases and J 8 bases, with 17 bases left between them. CDR3 protein: CASNQGQGGTQYF. Written as DNA, the CDR3 is TGTGCCAGCAACCAGGGGCAGGGTGGTACCCAGTACTTC.

The chain recombines TRBV4-1 with TRBJ2-2, with D perhaps TRBD2 (5 bases). The CDR3 spans 15 residues. Germline V CDR1 and CDR2: MGHRA, YSYEKL. V lost 0 bases, J lost 6 bases, and 11 bases lay in between. CDR3 sequence: CASSQEAAYPGELFF. As DNA, the CDR3 is TGCGCCAGCAGCCAAGAAGCGGCCTACCCCGGGGAGCTGTTTTTT.

This clone turned up a few times. J is TRBJ1-1 and V is TRBV4-2; D call uncertain. V dropped 0 bases and J dropped 11 bases, with 13 bases sitting between them. The CDR3 has 13 amino acids. Germline values: CDR1 LGHNA, CDR2 YNFKEQ. CDR3 sequence reads: CASSQDVGIGAFF. The CDR3 bases are TGTGCCAGCAGCCAAGACGTGGGAATTGGGGCTTTCTTT.

The rearrangement uses TRBV9 and TRBJ2-2; 8 bases are shared with TRBD1. Trimming removed 6 bases from V and 4 bases from J; junction bases left unmatched: 11. This CDR3 region has 16 residues. The V gene's germline CDR1 is SGDLS and CDR2 YYNGEE. The CDR3 here is CASTSPTGGATGELFF. The CDR3 nucleotides are TGTGCCAGCACCTCCCCCACAGGGGGAGCCACCGGGGAGCTGTTTTTT.

The gene calls are TRBV7-9 and TRBJ2-2, with a tentative D call TRBD2 (5 bases). The CDR3 covers 15 residues. Trimming pared 1 base from V and 4 bases from J, leaving 10 bases between. Germline CDR1 and CDR2: SEHNR and FQNEAQ (reference sequence). CDR3 nucleotides: TGTGCCAGCAGCTTAGGAGCGGTGAGCACCGGGGAGCTGTTTTTT. Protein: CASSLGAVSTGELFF. The entire variable domain, with the rest obtained from reference TRBV7-9 and TRBJ2-2, is as follows: DTGVSQNPRHKITKRGQNVTFRCDPISEHNRLYWYRQTLGQGPEFLTYFQNEAQLEKSRLLSDRFSAERPKGSFSTLEIQRTEQGDSAMYLCASSLGAVSTGELFFGEGSRLTVL.

The J gene is TRBJ1-3, the V gene TRBV3-1 (or the pseudogene TRBV3-2); 11 bases align to TRBD1. Per germline, CDR1 LGHDT and CDR2 YNNKEL (reference sequence). The CDR3 is made up of 15 amino acids. V lost 4 bases and J lost 8; bases outside the gene matches: 7. In DNA, the CDR3 is TGTGCCAGCAGCCGTCCGGGACAGGGGGGTTACACCATATATTTT. It translates to CASSRPGQGGYTIYF.

This chain uses TRBV5-1 with TRBJ2-1, with D hard to call. CDR1 is SGHRS and CDR2 is YFSETQ in the germline V gene. This CDR3 comprises 13 residues. Trimming removed 0 bases from V and 5 bases from J, with 6 bases in between. CDR3 in DNA: TGCGCCAGCAGCTTGGAGTGGGACAATGAGCAGTTCTTC. Protein sequence: CASSLEWDNEQFF.

CDR3 DNA: TGTGCCAGCAGTCCCGGGACAAACAATGGCTACACCTTC. This gives the protein CASSPGTNNGYTF. The chain carries TRBV6-4 and TRBJ1-2, with D tentatively TRBD1 (6 bases). Germline-derived CDR1 and CDR2 are MRHNA and SNTAGT. This CDR3 is 13 amino acids long. V gave up 5 bases and J gave up 6 bases, with 13 bases separating them.

The chain recombines TRBV10-3 with TRBJ1-4, with a tentative D call TRBD1 (6 bases). CDR3 size: 13 residues. V was shortened by 9 bases and J by 6 bases, with 14 bases between the two germline ends. The germline V gene encodes CDR1 ENHRY and CDR2 SYGVKD. The CDR3 DNA sequence: TGTGCCATTGCCAGGGGAGGGGATGAAAAACTGTTTTTT. The encoded protein is CAIARGGDEKLFF.

The chain has TRBV9 and TRBJ1-3, with unresolved D. The CDR3 consists of 15 residues. Germline V gene sequence: CDR1 SGDLS, CDR2 YYNGEE. V shed 0 bases and J shed 1 base, with 8 bases lying between them. Here the CDR3 reads CASSVAGQSGNTIYF. CDR3 bases: TGTGCCAGCAGCGTAGCTGGCCAATCTGGAAACACCATATATTTT.

This chain links TRBV3-1 (or the pseudogene TRBV3-2) with TRBJ1-2; maybe TRBD1 (6 bases). CDR3 size: 12 residues. Trimming shortened V by 4 bases and J by 4 bases, and 7 bases separated the two germline ends. Germline CDR1 is LGHDT and CDR2 is YNNKEL (reference sequence). The CDR3 DNA reads as TGTGCCAGCAGCCTGACAGGCTATGGCTACACCTTC. Its translation is CASSLTGYGYTF.

This chain joins TRBV6-5 and TRBJ1-2; possible D gene TRBD1, 6 bases. Trimming took 2 bases from V and 7 from J, leaving 17 bases between them. The CDR3 loop spans 15 amino acids. The germline V gene encodes CDR1 MNHEY and CDR2 SVGAGI. CDR3 loop: CASSYLDRTLGGYTF. The CDR3 DNA reads TGTGCCAGCAGTTACCTTGACAGGACCCTGGGTGGCTACACCTTC.

V usage is TRBV7-9 and J usage is TRBJ2-1; D perhaps matches TRBD2 (6 bases). Germline V CDR1 and CDR2: SEHNR, FQNEAQ (reference sequence). The CDR3 contains 17 residues. The V and J ends lost 4 bases and 6 bases respectively, with 22 bases between them. CDR3 sequence (DNA): TGTGCCAGCAGCTCGGTACGGAGGCAGGCGGGGTCCAATGAGCAGTTCTTC. Amino acids: CASSSVRRQAGSNEQFF.

The chain couples TRBV6-5 to TRBJ1-5, with D possibly matching TRBD1 (6 bases). The CDR3 spans 14 residues. Looked up from germline, CDR1 is MNHEY and CDR2 is SVGAGI. Trimming pared 0 bases from V and 7 bases from J, leaving 10 bases between. The CDR3 sequence is CASSYSYRDQPQHF. CDR3 nucleotides: TGTGCCAGCAGTTACTCGTACAGGGACCAGCCCCAGCATTTT.

The V call is TRBV3-1 (or the pseudogene TRBV3-2), the J call TRBJ2-3, with no clear D. The CDR3 loop spans 13 amino acids. The V gene lost 4 bases and the J gene lost 8 bases, with 13 bases spanning the gap. Germline V CDR1 and CDR2: LGHDT, YNNKEL (reference sequence). The CDR3 reads CASSPPLESTQYF. The CDR3 DNA reads TGTGCCAGCAGCCCACCGCTGGAGAGTACGCAGTATTTT.

This chain connects TRBV14 to TRBJ2-3; possibly TRBD2 for D (5 bases). The germline V and J ends were trimmed by 1 base and 4 bases, with 15 bases remaining between them. Germline CDR1 reads SGHDN; CDR2 reads FVKESK. This CDR3 is 16 amino acids long. The chain's CDR3 is CASSQGPGLLPDTQYF. Written as DNA, the CDR3 is TGTGCCAGCAGCCAAGGACCGGGGTTATTGCCAGATACGCAGTATTTT. The whole variable domain, remainder taken from reference TRBV14 and TRBJ2-3, is EAGVTQFPSHSVIEKGQTVTLRCDPISGHDNLYWYRRVMGKEIKFLLHFVKESKQDESGMPNNRFLAERTGGTYSTLKVQPAELEDSGVYFCASSQGPGLLPDTQYFGPGTRLTVL.

J is TRBJ2-7 and V is TRBV3-1 (or the pseudogene TRBV3-2); D not certain. This CDR3 has 15 amino acids. Germline V gene sequence: CDR1 LGHDT, CDR2 YNNKEL (reference sequence). V lost 3 bases to trimming and J lost 2 bases, with 14 bases between them. CDR3 in amino acids: CASSQGAASAYEQYF. CDR3 in DNA: TGTGCCAGCAGCCAGGGCGCGGCCTCGGCCTACGAGCAGTACTTC.

V is TRBV19 and J is TRBJ2-7; D may correspond to TRBD1 or TRBD2 (6 bases each). The CDR3 runs 14 residues. CDR1 is LNHDA, CDR2 SQIVND, per germline (reference sequence). V shed 2 bases and J shed 5 bases, with 13 bases lying between them. The CDR3 DNA reads as TGTGCCAGTAGTATAAGGTCCGGGGGCGACGAGCAGTACTTC. Protein sequence: CASSIRSGGDEQYF.

The chain carries TRBV5-1 and TRBJ1-2, with a tentative D call TRBD1 (5 bases). This CDR3 has 15 amino acids. Germline-derived CDR1 and CDR2 are SGHRS and YFSETQ. Trimming took 4 bases from V and 0 from J, leaving 13 bases between them. The CDR3 DNA reads TGCGCCAGCAGCCCCCTGGGGCTAGCTAACTATGGCTACACCTTC. It translates to CASSPLGLANYGYTF.

The rearrangement uses TRBV2 and TRBJ2-3; D is undetermined. Germline V lookup: CDR1 SNHLY, CDR2 FYNNEI. V was trimmed by 7 bases and J by 4 bases, leaving 18 bases between them. The CDR3 totals 15 residues. The DNA of the CDR3 is TGTGCCAGCACCACGGACCCCCTAATCGCAGATACGCAGTATTTT. Protein: CASTTDPLIADTQYF.

The chain links TRBV7-3 to TRBJ1-3; 7 positions agree with TRBD1. Germline V lookup: CDR1 SGHTA, CDR2 FQGTGA. The CDR3 has 13 amino acids. V shed 5 bases, J shed 4 bases, and the junction held 2 bases outside the gene matches. This CDR3 reads CASSRQGGNTIYF. In nucleotides, the CDR3 is TGTGCCAGCAGCCGACAGGGCGGAAACACCATATATTTT. Full variable domain (outside the CDR3, taken from reference TRBV7-3 and TRBJ1-3): GAGVSQTPSNKVTEKGKYVELRCDPISGHTALYWYRQSLGQGPEFLIYFQGTGAADDSGLPNDRFFAVRPEGSVSTLKIQRTERGDSAVYLCASSRQGGNTIYFGEGSWLTVV.

The chain employs TRBV7-7 and TRBJ2-5, with 12 positions matching TRBD2. V gave up 5 bases and J gave up 0 bases; unmatched junction bases: 7. Germline-derived CDR1 and CDR2 are SSHAT and FNYEAQ (reference sequence). The CDR3 extends over 17 amino acids. CDR3 amino acids: CASSLRLAGANQETQYF. CDR3 bases: TGTGCCAGCAGCCTAAGACTAGCGGGGGCCAACCAAGAGACCCAGTACTTC.

This chain connects TRBV28 to TRBJ2-3; possible D gene TRBD1, 7 bases. CDR3 length: 15 amino acids. Trimming took 6 bases from V and 0 from J, leaving 13 bases between them. Germline V gives CDR1 MDHEN, CDR2 SYDVKM. The DNA of the CDR3 is TGTGCCAGCAGCCCGACAGGGAGGAGCACAGATACGCAGTATTTT. This codes for CASSPTGRSTDTQYF.

V is TRBV6-5 and J is TRBJ1-1; perhaps TRBD1 as D (5 bases). This CDR3 has 13 amino acids. Trimming shortened V by 6 bases and J by 5 bases, and 13 bases separated the two germline ends. Germline CDR1 and CDR2: MNHEY and SVGAGI. The CDR3 loop is CASSRVGGTEAFF. The CDR3 region has the DNA TGTGCCAGCAGCCGTGTTGGGGGGACTGAAGCTTTCTTT.

The chain joins TRBV2 to TRBJ2-1, with TRBD1 identical over 10 bases. Trimming cost V 6 bases and J 8 bases; bases outside gene matches: 10. The CDR3 loop spans 15 amino acids. In germline, CDR1 is SNHLY, CDR2 FYNNEI. CDR3 residues: CASRAGQGRGDEQFF. DNA of the CDR3: TGTGCCAGCAGAGCGGGACAGGGGAGGGGAGATGAGCAGTTCTTC.